The T cell receptor beta chain under discussion was sequenced for a study of cytomegalovirus exposure and HLA in healthy donors. Germline loops: CDR1 SGHTA, CDR2 FQGTGA. The CDR3 covers 14 residues. Between the trimmed V and J ends, which lost 4 bases and 2 bases, there was a span of 8 bases. Assay: immunoSEQ multiplex PCR; the TCRdb copy retains only in-frame clones and omits some. This repertoire shows 150,000 to 180,000 clones, 65% to 90% found once; its top ten account for about a fifth. Study outcomes and limitations: Subsequent analysis of the 120 or so validation repertoires found a tendency for first-cohort TCR clusters to co-occur. For cytomegalovirus status, the classifier reportedly gave diagnoses with high specificity and sensitivity. In vitro testing confirmed a few CMV-associated chains as specific for CMV antigens. Among TCR beta chains, those listed as cytomegalovirus-associated numbered 164.

A word on this clone: No antigen is known for it.

The clonotype originates from a man between 18 and 35 years old in good health and CMV-seropositive. The genes are TRBV7-3 and TRBJ2-2; D possibly corresponds to TRBD2 (5 bases). Sequenced material: PBMCs. The CDR3: CASSSGSNTGELFF. In DNA form, the CDR3 reads TGTGCCAGCAGCTCGGGATCAAACACCGGGGAGCTGTTTTTT.